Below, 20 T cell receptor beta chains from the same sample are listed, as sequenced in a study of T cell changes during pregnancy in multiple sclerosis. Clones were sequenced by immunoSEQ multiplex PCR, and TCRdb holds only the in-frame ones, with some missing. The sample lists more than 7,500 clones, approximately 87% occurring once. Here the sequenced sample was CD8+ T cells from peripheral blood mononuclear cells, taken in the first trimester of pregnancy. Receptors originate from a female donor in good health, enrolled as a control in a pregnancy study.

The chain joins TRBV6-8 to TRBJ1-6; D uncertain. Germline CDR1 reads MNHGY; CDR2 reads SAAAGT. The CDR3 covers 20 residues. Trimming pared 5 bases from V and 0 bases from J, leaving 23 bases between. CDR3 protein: CASSPYGRSLRASYNSPLHF. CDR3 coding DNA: TGTGCCAGCAGTCCCTATGGCAGGTCTCTGCGCGCCTCCTATAATTCACCCCTCCACTTT.

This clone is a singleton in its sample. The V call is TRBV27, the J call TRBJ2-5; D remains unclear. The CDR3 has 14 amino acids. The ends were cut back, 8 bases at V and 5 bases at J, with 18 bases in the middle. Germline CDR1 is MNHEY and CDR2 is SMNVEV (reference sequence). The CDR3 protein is CASGDGAGLETQYF. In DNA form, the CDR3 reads TGTGCCAGCGGAGATGGCGCCGGTTTGGAGACCCAGTACTTC.

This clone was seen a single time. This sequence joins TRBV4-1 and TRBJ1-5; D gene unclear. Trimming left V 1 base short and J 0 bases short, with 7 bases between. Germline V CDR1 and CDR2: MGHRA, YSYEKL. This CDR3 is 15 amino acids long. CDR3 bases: TGCGCCAGCAGCCAAGGAGGATATAGCAATCAGCCCCAGCATTTT. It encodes CASSQGGYSNQPQHF.

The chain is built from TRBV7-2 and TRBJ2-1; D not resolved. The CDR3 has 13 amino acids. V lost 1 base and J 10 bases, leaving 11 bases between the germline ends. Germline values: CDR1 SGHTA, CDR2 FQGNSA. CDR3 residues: CASSLDILGEQFF. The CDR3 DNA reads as TGTGCCAGCAGCTTAGATATTCTTGGCGAGCAGTTCTTC.

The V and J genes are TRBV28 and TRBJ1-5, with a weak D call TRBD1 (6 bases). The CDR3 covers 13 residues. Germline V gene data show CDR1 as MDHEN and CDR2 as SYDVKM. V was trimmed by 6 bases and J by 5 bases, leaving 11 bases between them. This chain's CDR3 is CASRGRGYQPQHF. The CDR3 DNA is TGTGCCAGCAGGGGCAGGGGATATCAGCCCCAGCATTTT.

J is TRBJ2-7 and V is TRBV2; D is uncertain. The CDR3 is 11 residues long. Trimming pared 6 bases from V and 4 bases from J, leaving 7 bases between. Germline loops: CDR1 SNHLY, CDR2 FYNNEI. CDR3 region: CASRSDYEQYF. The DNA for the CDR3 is TGTGCCAGCAGGAGCGATTACGAGCAGTACTTC.

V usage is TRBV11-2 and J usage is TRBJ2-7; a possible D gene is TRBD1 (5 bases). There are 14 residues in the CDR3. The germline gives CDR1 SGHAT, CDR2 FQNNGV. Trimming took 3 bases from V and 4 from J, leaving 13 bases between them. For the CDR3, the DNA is TGTGCCAGCAGCTTCGGTGGGGCACCTTACGAGCAGTACTTC. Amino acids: CASSFGGAPYEQYF.

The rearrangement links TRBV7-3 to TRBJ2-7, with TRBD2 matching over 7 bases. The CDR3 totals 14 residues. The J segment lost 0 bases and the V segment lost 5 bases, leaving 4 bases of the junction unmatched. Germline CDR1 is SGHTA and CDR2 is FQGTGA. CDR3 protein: CASSTSDRSYEQYF. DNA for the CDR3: TGTGCCAGCAGCACTAGCGACCGCTCCTACGAGCAGTACTTC.

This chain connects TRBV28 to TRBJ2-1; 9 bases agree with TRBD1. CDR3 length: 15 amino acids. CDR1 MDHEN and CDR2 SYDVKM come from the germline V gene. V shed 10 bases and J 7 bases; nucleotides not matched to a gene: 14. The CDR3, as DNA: TGTGCCACATCCTCCGATGGGACAGGGCTAAATGAGCAGTTCTTC. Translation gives CATSSDGTGLNEQFF. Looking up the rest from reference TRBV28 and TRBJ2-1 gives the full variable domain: DVKVTQSSRYLVKRTGEKVFLECVQDMDHENMFWYRQDPGLGLRLIYFSYDVKMKEKGDIPEGYSVSREKKERFSLILESASTNQTSMYLCATSSDGTGLNEQFFGPGTRLTVL.

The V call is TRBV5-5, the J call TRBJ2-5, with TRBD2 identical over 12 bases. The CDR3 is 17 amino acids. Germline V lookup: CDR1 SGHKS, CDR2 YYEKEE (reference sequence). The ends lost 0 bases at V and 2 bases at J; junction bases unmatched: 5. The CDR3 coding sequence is TGTGCCAGCAGCTTGGAGGGACTAGCGGGCGGTCAAGAGACCCAGTACTTC. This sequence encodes CASSLEGLAGGQETQYF.

The chain's CDR3 is CASPAGNNEQFF. CDR3 nucleotides: TGTGCCAGTCCAGCGGGGAACAATGAGCAGTTCTTC. The chain is built from TRBV6-1 and TRBJ2-1; 7 nucleotides agree with TRBD2. Trimming removed 9 bases from V and 5 bases from J; junction bases left unmatched: 4. The CDR3 has 12 amino acids. Germline values: CDR1 MNHNS, CDR2 SASEGT.

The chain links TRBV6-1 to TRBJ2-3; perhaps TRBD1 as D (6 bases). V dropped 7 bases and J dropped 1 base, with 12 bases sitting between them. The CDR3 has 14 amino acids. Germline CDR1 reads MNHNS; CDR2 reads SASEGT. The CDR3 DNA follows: TGTGCCAGCAAGCAACCAGGGGGCACAGATACGCAGTATTTT. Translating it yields CASKQPGGTDTQYF.

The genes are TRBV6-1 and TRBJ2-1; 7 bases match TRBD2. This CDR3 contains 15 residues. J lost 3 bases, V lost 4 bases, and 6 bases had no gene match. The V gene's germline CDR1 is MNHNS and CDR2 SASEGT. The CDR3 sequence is CASSGYRGDYNEQFF. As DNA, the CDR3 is TGTGCCAGCAGTGGATACCGGGGGGACTACAATGAGCAGTTCTTC.

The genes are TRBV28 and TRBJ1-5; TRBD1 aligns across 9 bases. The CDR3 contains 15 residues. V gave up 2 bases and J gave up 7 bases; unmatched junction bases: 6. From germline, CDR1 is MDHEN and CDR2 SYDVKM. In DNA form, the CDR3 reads TGTGCCAGCAGTTTAACTGGGGACAGGGTACAGCCCCAGCATTTT. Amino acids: CASSLTGDRVQPQHF. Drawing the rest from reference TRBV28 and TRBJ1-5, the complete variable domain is DVKVTQSSRYLVKRTGEKVFLECVQDMDHENMFWYRQDPGLGLRLIYFSYDVKMKEKGDIPEGYSVSREKKERFSLILESASTNQTSMYLCASSLTGDRVQPQHFGDGTRLSIL.

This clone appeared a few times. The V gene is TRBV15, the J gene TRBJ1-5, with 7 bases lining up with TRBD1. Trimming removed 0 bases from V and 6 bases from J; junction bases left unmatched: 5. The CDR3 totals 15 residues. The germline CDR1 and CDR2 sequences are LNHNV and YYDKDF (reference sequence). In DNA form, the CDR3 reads TGTGCCACCAGCAGAGAAGAGGGGGCAGTTCAGCCCCAGCATTTT. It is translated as CATSREEGAVQPQHF.

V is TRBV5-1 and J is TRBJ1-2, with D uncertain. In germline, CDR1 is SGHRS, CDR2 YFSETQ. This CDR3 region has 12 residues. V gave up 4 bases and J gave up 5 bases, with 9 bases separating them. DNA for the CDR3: TGCGCCAGCAGCGGGGAGGAGTATGGCTACACCTTC. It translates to CASSGEEYGYTF. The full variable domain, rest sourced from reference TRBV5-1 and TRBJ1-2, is KAGVTQTPRYLIKTRGQQVTLSCSPISGHRSVSWYQQTPGQGLQFLFEYFSETQRNKGNFPGRFSGRQFSNSRSEMNVSTLELGDSALYLCASSGEEYGYTFGSGTRLTVV.

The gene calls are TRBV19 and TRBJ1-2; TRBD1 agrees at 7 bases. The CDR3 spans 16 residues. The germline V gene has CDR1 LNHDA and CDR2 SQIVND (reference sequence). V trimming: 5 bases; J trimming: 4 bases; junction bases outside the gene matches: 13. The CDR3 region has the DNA TGTGCCAGTAGTCCCTCCCAGACAGGGAACCTCTATGGCTACACCTTC. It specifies CASSPSQTGNLYGYTF. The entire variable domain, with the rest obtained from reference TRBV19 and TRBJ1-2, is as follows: DGGITQSPKYLFRKEGQNVTLSCEQNLNHDAMYWYRQDPGQGLRLIYYSQIVNDFQKGDIAEGYSVSREKKESFPLTVTSAQKNPTAFYLCASSPSQTGNLYGYTFGSGTRLTVV.

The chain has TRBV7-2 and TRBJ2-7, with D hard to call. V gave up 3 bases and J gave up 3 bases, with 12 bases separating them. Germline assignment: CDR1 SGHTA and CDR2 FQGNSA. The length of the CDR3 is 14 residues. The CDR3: CASSFSSPFYEQYF. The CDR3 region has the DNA TGTGCCAGCAGCTTCTCGTCCCCTTTCTACGAGCAGTACTTC.

Here the CDR3 reads CASSLYPGGNTGELFF. The CDR3 nucleotides are TGTGCCAGCAGCTTATACCCTGGGGGCAACACCGGGGAGCTGTTTTTT. The V gene is TRBV11-2, the J gene TRBJ2-2, with D possibly TRBD1 on 6 matching bases. CDR3 length: 16 amino acids. Trimming removed 2 bases at V and 2 bases at J, with 12 bases between. Germline V gene data show CDR1 as SGHAT and CDR2 as FQNNGV.

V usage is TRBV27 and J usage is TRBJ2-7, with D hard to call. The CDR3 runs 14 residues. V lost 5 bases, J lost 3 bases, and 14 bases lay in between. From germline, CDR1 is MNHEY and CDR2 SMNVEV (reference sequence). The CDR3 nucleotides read TGTGCCAGCAGTCAAAGAGAAGTCCGCTACGAGCAGTACTTC. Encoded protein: CASSQREVRYEQYF.